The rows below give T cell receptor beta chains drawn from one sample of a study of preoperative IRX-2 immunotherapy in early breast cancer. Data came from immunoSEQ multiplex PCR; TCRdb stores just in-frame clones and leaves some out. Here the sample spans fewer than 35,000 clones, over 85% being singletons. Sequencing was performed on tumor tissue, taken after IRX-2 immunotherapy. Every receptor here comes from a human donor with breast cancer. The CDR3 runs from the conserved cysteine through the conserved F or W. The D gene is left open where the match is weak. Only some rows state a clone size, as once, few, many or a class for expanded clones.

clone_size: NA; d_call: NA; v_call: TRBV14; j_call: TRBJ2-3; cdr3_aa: CASSQDTVTDTQYF; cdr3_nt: TGTGCCAGCAGCCAAGACACGGTCACAGATACGCAGTATTTT
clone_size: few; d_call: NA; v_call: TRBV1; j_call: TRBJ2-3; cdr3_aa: CTSSQIGANSTDTQYF; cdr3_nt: TGCACCAGCAGCCAGATAGGGGCTAACAGCACAGATACGCAGTATTTT
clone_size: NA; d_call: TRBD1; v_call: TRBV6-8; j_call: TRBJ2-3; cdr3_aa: CASSKQGRTDTQYF; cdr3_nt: TGTGCCAGCAGCAAACAGGGGCGCACAGATACGCAGTATTTT
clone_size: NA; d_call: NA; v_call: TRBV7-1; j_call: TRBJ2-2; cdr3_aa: CASSLGRSTGELFF; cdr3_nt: TGTGCCAGCAGCTTAGGCCGAAGCACCGGGGAGCTGTTTTTT
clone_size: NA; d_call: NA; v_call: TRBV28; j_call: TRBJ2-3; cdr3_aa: CASSLSNQGLTDTQYF; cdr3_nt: TGTGCCAGCAGTTTATCGAACCAGGGGCTCACAGATACGCAGTATTTT
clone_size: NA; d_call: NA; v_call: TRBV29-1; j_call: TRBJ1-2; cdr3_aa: CSAIDRNYGYTF; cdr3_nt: TGCAGCGCGATAGACAGGAACTATGGCTACACCTTC
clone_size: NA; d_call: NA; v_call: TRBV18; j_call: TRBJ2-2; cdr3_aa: CASSPGTQNIGELFF; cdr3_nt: TGTGCCAGCTCACCAGGGACCCAAAACATCGGGGAGCTGTTTTTT
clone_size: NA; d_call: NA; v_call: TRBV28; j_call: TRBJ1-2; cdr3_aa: CASSPHGLYGYTF; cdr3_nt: TGTGCCAGCAGTCCCCACGGGCTCTATGGCTACACCTTC
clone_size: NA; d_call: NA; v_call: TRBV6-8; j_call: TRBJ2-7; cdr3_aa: CASTNGGVIEQYF; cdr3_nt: TGTGCCAGCACTAACGGTGGTGTCATCGAGCAGTACTTC
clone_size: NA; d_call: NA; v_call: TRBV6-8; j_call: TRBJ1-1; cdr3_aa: CAISLGQNTEAFF; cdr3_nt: TGTGCCATCAGTTTAGGACAGAACACTGAAGCTTTCTTT
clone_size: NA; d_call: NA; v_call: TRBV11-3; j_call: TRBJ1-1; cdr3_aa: CASSFSPSSAEAFF; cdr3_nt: TGTGCCAGCAGCTTTTCTCCATCGTCGGCTGAAGCTTTCTTT
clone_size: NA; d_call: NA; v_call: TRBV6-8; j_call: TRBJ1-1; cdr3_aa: CASTQGSGTEAFF; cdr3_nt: TGTGCCAGCACACAGGGATCGGGCACTGAAGCTTTCTTT
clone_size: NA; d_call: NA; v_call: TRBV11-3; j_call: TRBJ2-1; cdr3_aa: CASSRPGLEGDEQFF; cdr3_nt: TGTGCCAGCAGCCGCCCGGGACTTGAGGGCGATGAGCAGTTCTTC
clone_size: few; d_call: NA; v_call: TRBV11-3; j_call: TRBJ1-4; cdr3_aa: CASSLEGPNEKLFF; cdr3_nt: TGTGCCAGCAGCTTGGAGGGGCCTAATGAAAAACTGTTTTTT
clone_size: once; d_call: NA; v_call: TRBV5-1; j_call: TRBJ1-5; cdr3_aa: CASSLSTGRDQPQHF; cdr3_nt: TGCGCCAGCAGCCTGTCTACAGGGCGCGATCAGCCCCAGCATTTT
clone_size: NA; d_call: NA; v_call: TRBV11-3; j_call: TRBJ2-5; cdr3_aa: CASSLTPRRGQETQYF; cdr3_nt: TGTGCCAGCAGCTTAACCCCCCGCCGGGGACAAGAGACCCAGTACTTC
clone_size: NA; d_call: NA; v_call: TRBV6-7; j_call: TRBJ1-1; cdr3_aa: CASRLGRLNTEAFF; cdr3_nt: TGTGCCAGCAGGCTAGGACGGTTAAACACTGAAGCTTTCTTT
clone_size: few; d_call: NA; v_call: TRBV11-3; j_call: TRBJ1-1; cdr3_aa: CASSLEFREGTEAFF; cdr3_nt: TGTGCCAGCAGCTTGGAATTCAGGGAGGGCACTGAAGCTTTCTTT
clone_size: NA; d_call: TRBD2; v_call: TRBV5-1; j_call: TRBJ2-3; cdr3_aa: CASSSGTSVFDTQYF; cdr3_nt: TGCGCCAGCAGCTCCGGGACTAGTGTGTTCGATACGCAGTATTTT
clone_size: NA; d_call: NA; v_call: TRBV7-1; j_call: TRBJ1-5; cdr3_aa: CASSLATGMIAIQPQHF; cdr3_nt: TGTGCCAGCAGCTTGGCCACGGGAATGATAGCAATTCAGCCCCAGCATTTT
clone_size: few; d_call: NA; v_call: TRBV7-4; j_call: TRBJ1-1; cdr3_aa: CASSLVSSIRPNTEAFF; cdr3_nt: TGTGCCAGCAGCTTAGTCTCGTCTATCAGGCCTAACACTGAAGCTTTCTTT
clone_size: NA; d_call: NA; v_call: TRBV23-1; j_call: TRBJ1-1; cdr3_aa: CASSLSPNTEAFF; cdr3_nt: TGCGCCAGCAGCTTATCACCGAACACTGAAGCTTTCTTT
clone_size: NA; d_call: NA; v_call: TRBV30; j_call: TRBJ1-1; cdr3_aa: CAWSRHGTFAEAFF; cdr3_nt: TGTGCCTGGAGCCGACACGGGACTTTCGCTGAAGCTTTCTTT
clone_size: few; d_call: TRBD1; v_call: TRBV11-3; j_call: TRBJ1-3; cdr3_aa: CASSPGTGAGNTIYF; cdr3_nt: TGTGCCAGCAGCCCCGGGACAGGGGCTGGAAACACCATATATTTT
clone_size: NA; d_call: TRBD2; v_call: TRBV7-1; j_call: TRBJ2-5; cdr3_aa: CASTPGGAYRAQYF; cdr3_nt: TGTGCCAGCACCCCGGGAGGGGCCTACCGGGCCCAGTACTTC
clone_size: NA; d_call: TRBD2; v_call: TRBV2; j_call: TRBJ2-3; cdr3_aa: CASSLTSGGSSTDTQYF; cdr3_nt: TGTGCCAGCAGTCTAACTAGCGGGGGGTCTAGCACAGATACGCAGTATTTT
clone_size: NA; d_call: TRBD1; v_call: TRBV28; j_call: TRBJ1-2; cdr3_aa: CASSYTDRELNYGYTF; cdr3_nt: TGTGCCAGCAGTTATACCGACAGGGAATTAAACTATGGCTACACCTTC
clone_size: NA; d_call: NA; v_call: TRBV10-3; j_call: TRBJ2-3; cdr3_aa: CAISWTSSTDTQYF; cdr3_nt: TGTGCCATCAGTTGGACCAGTAGCACAGATACGCAGTATTTT
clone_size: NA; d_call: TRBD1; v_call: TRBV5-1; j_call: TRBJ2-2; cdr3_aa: CASSPGQGVGELFF; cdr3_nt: TGCGCCAGCAGCCCCGGACAGGGTGTCGGGGAGCTGTTTTTT
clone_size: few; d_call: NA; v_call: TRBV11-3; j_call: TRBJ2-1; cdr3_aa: CASSLGDISYNEQFF; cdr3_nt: TGTGCCAGCAGCTTGGGGGACATCTCCTACAATGAGCAGTTCTTC